This T cell receptor (beta chain) derives from a study of T cell responses to AZD1222 COVID-19 vaccine. The V and J ends lost 1 base and 10 bases respectively, with 20 bases between them. The CDR3 runs to 16 residues. Per the germline V gene, CDR1 is SGHVS and CDR2 is FNYEAQ. Sequencing used immunoSEQ multiplex PCR; TCRdb keeps in-frame clones, though not all of them. The repertoire holds about 94,000 clones, with around 85% as singletons. This clone has a handful of counts. The sequencing here drew on peripheral blood, taken 28 days after the second AZD1222 dose. This TCR was sampled from an adult who received the AZD1222 COVID-19 vaccine. This chain links TRBV7-6 with TRBJ2-1; D may be TRBD2 (6 bases). The CDR3: CASSLDPASGGGEQFF. The CDR3 coding sequence is TGTGCCAGCAGCTTAGACCCCGCCAGTGGAGGAGGGGAGCAGTTCTTC.